The sequence of this T cell receptor (beta chain) was determined in a study of blood T cell repertoires in COVID-19. Trimming took off 0 bases at V and 3 bases at J, with 15 bases between the two ends. Per the germline V gene, CDR1 is MGHRA and CDR2 is YSYEKL. The CDR3 has 17 amino acids. Profiled with immunoSEQ multiplex PCR; TCRdb holds only in-frame clones, not every one. The sample records about 140,000 clones, about 86% being singletons. The sequencing sample was made of peripheral blood. This chain joins TRBV4-1 and TRBJ1-5, with D perhaps matching TRBD1 (5 bases). This TCR was recovered from a human donor in a cohort sampled during active COVID-19. In DNA form, the CDR3 reads TGCGCCAGCAGCCAAGATGGGGCAGGGTTGGCCAATCAGCCCCAGCATTTT. It encodes CASSQDGAGLANQPQHF.